Shown below are 30 T cell receptor beta chains from a single sample sequenced in a study of cytomegalovirus exposure and HLA in healthy donors. Primers included in the PCR were 60 Vbeta and 13 Jbeta primers. Assay: immunoSEQ multiplex PCR; the TCRdb copy retains only in-frame clones and omits some. Recorded here are around 75,000 clones; the top ten clones represent roughly 5%. The sequenced sample was PBMCs. These receptors originate from a man in his forties in good health and CMV-seronegative.

This chain links TRBV13 with TRBJ1-2; 9 bases fit TRBD1. After removal of 6 bases from V and 8 bases from J, the junction contained 16 bases not matched to a gene. Germline values: CDR1 PRHDT, CDR2 FYEKMQ (reference sequence). CDR3 length: 16 residues. The CDR3 is CASRLSGTGKGTGYTF. CDR3 nucleotides: TGTGCCAGCAGGCTATCCGGGACAGGGAAAGGTACGGGCTACACCTTC.

The chain has TRBV19 and TRBJ1-5, with D unclear. The germline V gene has CDR1 LNHDA and CDR2 SQIVND (reference sequence). The V and J ends lost 1 base and 1 base respectively, with 8 bases between them. There are 15 residues in the CDR3. Written as DNA, the CDR3 is TGTGCCAGTAGTATAGCATCCAGGAGCAATCAGCCCCAGCATTTT. It encodes CASSIASRSNQPQHF.

In DNA form, the CDR3 reads TGCAGCGTTGCATCGGGGGAAGAGCAGTACTTC. Translation gives CSVASGEEQYF. The chain carries TRBV29-1 and TRBJ2-7; possibly TRBD2 for D (6 bases). CDR1 and CDR2 from the germline V gene are SQVTM and ANQGSEA. The germline V and J ends were trimmed by 4 bases and 7 bases, with 11 bases remaining between them. This CDR3 has 11 residues.

The chain is built from TRBV4-2 and TRBJ2-7; 10 bases are shared with TRBD2. Germline V gene sequence: CDR1 LGHNA, CDR2 YNFKEQ. This CDR3 contains 18 residues. The V and J ends lost 4 bases and 2 bases, in that order; junction bases with no gene match: 14. Written as DNA, the CDR3 is TGTGCCAGCAGCCTGGAGGTCAAGCGGGGGGGCATCGCCTACGAGCAGTACTTC. Amino acids: CASSLEVKRGGIAYEQYF.

The chain carries TRBV4-2 and TRBJ2-1; 11 bases are shared with TRBD2. Germline CDR1 reads LGHNA; CDR2 reads YNFKEQ. The CDR3 length is 20 residues. With 3 bases clipped from V and 0 bases from J, the junction kept 13 bases outside the gene matches. The CDR3 coding sequence is TGTGCCAGCAGCCATGCCGGGACTAGCGGAGTTGGGAACTCCTACAATGAGCAGTTCTTC. Its translation: CASSHAGTSGVGNSYNEQFF.

The chain carries TRBV5-1 and TRBJ2-1; D might be TRBD2 (6 bases). CDR3 length equals 15 residues. Trimming stripped 7 bases from V and 6 bases from J, with 20 bases between. Germline V gives CDR1 SGHRS, CDR2 YFSETQ. CDR3 in DNA: TGCGCCAGCGTACCGTTACTAGGAGGGTCCAATGAGCAGTTCTTC. This gives the protein CASVPLLGGSNEQFF.

The rearrangement links TRBV4-1 to TRBJ2-7, with D hard to call. V lost 4 bases and J 1 base, leaving 32 bases between the germline ends. Germline V gives CDR1 MGHRA, CDR2 YSYEKL. The CDR3 contains 21 residues. The CDR3 sequence is CASSPSPLFQARLPKSYEQYF. The DNA of the CDR3 is TGCGCCAGCAGCCCATCGCCACTTTTCCAAGCGCGTCTCCCGAAATCCTACGAGCAGTACTTC.

The chain joins TRBV29-1 to TRBJ1-4, with 9 bases matching TRBD1. The trim removed 3 bases at V and 4 bases at J, leaving 0 bases unmatched. Germline CDR1 reads SQVTM; CDR2 reads ANQGSEA. CDR3 length equals 13 residues. The CDR3 bases are TGCAGCGTTGAGACAGGGGGTAATGAAAAACTGTTTTTT. Protein: CSVETGGNEKLFF.

The chain carries TRBV7-2 and TRBJ2-4; maybe TRBD2 (5 bases). Looked up from germline, CDR1 is SGHTA and CDR2 is FQGNSA. The CDR3 loop spans 14 amino acids. V shed 1 base and J shed 5 bases, with 9 bases lying between them. CDR3 sequence: CASSLGGSQNIQYF. CDR3 nucleotides: TGTGCCAGCAGCTTAGGAGGGAGCCAAAACATTCAGTACTTC. The full variable domain, completed using reference TRBV7-2 and TRBJ2-4, is GAGVSQSPSNKVTEKGKDVELRCDPISGHTALYWYRQSLGQGLEFLIYFQGNSAPDKSGLPSDRFSAERTGGSVSTLTIQRTQQEDSAVYLCASSLGGSQNIQYFGAGTRLSVL.

This chain uses TRBV5-1 with TRBJ2-5, with D possibly TRBD2 on 5 matching bases. In germline, CDR1 is SGHRS, CDR2 YFSETQ. Trimming took 4 bases from V and 3 from J, leaving 7 bases between them. The CDR3 is 12 amino acids. CDR3 in DNA: TGCGCCAGCAGCCCGGAGGAAGAGACCCAGTACTTC. Translating it yields CASSPEEETQYF. Filled out from reference TRBV5-1 and TRBJ2-5, the complete variable domain reads KAGVTQTPRYLIKTRGQQVTLSCSPISGHRSVSWYQQTPGQGLQFLFEYFSETQRNKGNFPGRFSGRQFSNSRSEMNVSTLELGDSALYLCASSPEEETQYFGPGTRLLVL.

The J gene is TRBJ1-2, the V gene TRBV6-1; TRBD1 is a possible D gene (5 bases). V was cut by 2 bases and J by 3 bases, with 13 bases left in between. The V gene's germline CDR1 is MNHNS and CDR2 SASEGT. CDR3 length: 15 amino acids. The CDR3 loop is CASSEFQGGDYGYTF. Written as DNA, the CDR3 is TGTGCCAGCAGTGAATTTCAGGGAGGGGACTATGGCTACACCTTC.

The rearrangement joins TRBV12-5 to TRBJ2-1, with D tentatively TRBD1 (5 bases). Per the germline V gene, CDR1 is LGHNT and CDR2 is FRNRAP. This CDR3 has 13 amino acids. V dropped 8 bases and J dropped 1 base, with 9 bases sitting between them. The CDR3 DNA is TGTGCTAGTCGACAGTCATCCTACAATGAGCAGTTCTTC. This codes for CASRQSSYNEQFF.

This rearrangement joins TRBV9 to TRBJ1-4, with 12 nucleotides matching TRBD1. There are 15 residues in the CDR3. CDR1 SGDLS and CDR2 YYNGEE come from the germline V gene. The V and J ends lost 0 bases and 8 bases, in that order; junction bases with no gene match: 2. The CDR3, as DNA: TGTGCCAGCAGCGTAGCCGGGACAGGGGGCGAAAAACTGTTTTTT. Encoded protein: CASSVAGTGGEKLFF.

The rearrangement links TRBV28 to TRBJ2-7; 8 nucleotides agree with TRBD2. Germline trimming cut 7 bases from V and 4 bases from J; bases unmatched to any gene: 9. Germline loops: CDR1 MDHEN, CDR2 SYDVKM. The CDR3 runs 14 residues. The CDR3 DNA sequence: TGTGCCAGCACCCAAGTGGGACTAGAGTACGAGCAGTACTTC. Translating gives CASTQVGLEYEQYF.

CDR3 bases: TGTGCCAGCAGAGAGCCGGGAGGAAGGAATGAAAAACTGTTTTTT. As protein: CASREPGGRNEKLFF. The chain is built from TRBV6-5 and TRBJ1-4; D gene uncertain. CDR3 size: 15 residues. Germline loops: CDR1 MNHEY, CDR2 SVGAGI. V dropped 6 bases and J dropped 5 bases, with 16 bases sitting between them.

The genes are TRBV29-1 and TRBJ1-1, with D maybe TRBD1 (5 bases). Looked up from germline, CDR1 is SQVTM and CDR2 is ANQGSEA. The CDR3 extends over 15 amino acids. Trimming took 3 bases from V and 7 from J, leaving 21 bases between them. The DNA of the CDR3 is TGCAGCGTTGATGGGGCCGTGGCCCACGAAGTTGAAGCTTTCTTT. This gives the protein CSVDGAVAHEVEAFF.

CDR3 in DNA: TGTGCCAGCAGACAAAATTCGGCGGGGGCCGGGTTCTTC. The encoded protein is CASRQNSAGAGFF. The chain carries TRBV7-2 and TRBJ2-1, with D maybe TRBD2 (7 bases). Germline V gene lookup returns CDR1 SGHTA and CDR2 FQGNSA. This CDR3 spans 13 amino acids. Trimming cost V 6 bases and J 15 bases, with 21 bases left between them.

The chain joins TRBV11-3 to TRBJ2-2; D might be TRBD2 (5 bases). Trimming shortened V by 1 base and J by 3 bases, and 6 bases separated the two germline ends. The CDR3 sequence is 14 residues long. Looked up from germline, CDR1 is SGHNT and CDR2 is YENEEA. CDR3 in amino acids: CASSLAGYTGELFF. The CDR3 DNA follows: TGTGCCAGCAGCTTAGCGGGGTACACCGGGGAGCTGTTTTTT. Based on the CDR3 plus reference TRBV11-3 and TRBJ2-2, the full variable domain is EAGVVQSPRYKIIEKKQPVAFWCNPISGHNTLYWYLQNLGQGPELLIRYENEEAVDDSQLPKDRFSAERLKGVDSTLKIQPAELGDSAVYLCASSLAGYTGELFFGEGSRLTVL.

The rearrangement joins TRBV7-6 to TRBJ2-7; 7 nucleotides match TRBD1. Germline V gene lookup returns CDR1 SGHVS and CDR2 FNYEAQ. The CDR3 extends over 15 amino acids. Trimming removed 5 bases from V and 4 bases from J; junction bases left unmatched: 11. The CDR3 nucleotides are TGTGCCAGCAGCCCTGCGGCAGGGGGTGGGTACGAGCAGTACTTC. Amino acids: CASSPAAGGGYEQYF. The complete variable domain, with remaining parts taken from reference TRBV7-6 and TRBJ2-7, reads GAGVSQSPRYKVTKRGQDVALRCDPISGHVSLYWYRQALGQGPEFLTYFNYEAQQDKSGLPNDRFSAERPEGSISTLTIQRTEQRDSAMYRCASSPAAGGGYEQYFGPGTRLTVT.

The V call is TRBV7-9, the J call TRBJ2-3; the match to TRBD2 covers 12 bases. CDR3 size: 15 residues. Germline CDR1 SEHNR, CDR2 FQNEAQ (reference sequence). J gave up 5 bases and V 5 bases, and 5 bases lay outside the gene matches. The CDR3 nucleotides are TGTGCCAGCAGCCCTACTAGCGGGGGGATAGATACGCAGTATTTT. It codes for CASSPTSGGIDTQYF.

The rearrangement uses TRBV15 and TRBJ2-7; D not resolved. This CDR3 spans 12 amino acids. Trimming removed 0 bases from V and 7 bases from J, with 7 bases in between. Per germline, CDR1 LNHNV and CDR2 YYDKDF (reference sequence). The CDR3, as DNA: TGTGCCACCAGCAGAGATGTCGGTGAGCAGTACTTC. Translation gives CATSRDVGEQYF.

V usage is TRBV9 and J usage is TRBJ2-1; 11 bases match TRBD2. The germline gives CDR1 SGDLS, CDR2 YYNGEE. V was clipped by 4 bases and J by 5 bases; unmatched bases: 5. CDR3 size: 15 residues. The CDR3 here is CASSIGTSGDNEQFF. The CDR3 DNA sequence: TGTGCCAGCAGCATAGGGACTAGCGGCGACAATGAGCAGTTCTTC.

The V call is TRBV13, the J call TRBJ1-1, with 8 bases fitting TRBD1. Germline V gene data show CDR1 as PRHDT and CDR2 as FYEKMQ (reference sequence). J gave up 1 base and V 1 base, and 2 bases lay outside the gene matches. This CDR3 is built from 15 residues. The CDR3, as DNA: TGTGCCAGCAGCTTAGAGGGACAGGAGAACACTGAAGCTTTCTTT. As protein: CASSLEGQENTEAFF.

Concerning this clone: This specimen includes other DNA sequences encoding the same CDR3. The chain is built from TRBV6-4 and TRBJ2-3; 9 nucleotides agree with TRBD2. CDR1 MRHNA and CDR2 SNTAGT come from the germline V gene. V lost 3 bases to trimming and J lost 0 bases; unmatched junction nucleotides: 1. This CDR3 has 15 amino acids. The CDR3 bases are TGTGCCAGCAGTGAGAGCGGGGGGAGCACAGATACGCAGTATTTT. Amino acid sequence: CASSESGGSTDTQYF.

This sequence joins TRBV5-4 and TRBJ2-5, with 7 bases that match TRBD2. This CDR3 spans 15 amino acids. Trimming at V came to 0 bases and at J to 5 bases, leaving 7 bases not matched to a gene. CDR1 is SGHNT and CDR2 is YYREEE in the germline V gene (reference sequence). The CDR3 DNA sequence: TGTGCCAGCAGCTTGGGGGGGGGACCTAGGGAGACCCAGTACTTC. Residues: CASSLGGGPRETQYF.

CDR3 bases: TGTGCCAGCAGTCCTACCACCTACGAGCAGTACTTC. This codes for CASSPTTYEQYF. The chain combines TRBV28 with TRBJ2-7, with unresolved D. In germline, CDR1 is MDHEN, CDR2 SYDVKM. The V end was cut by 5 bases, the J end by 2 bases, with 7 bases between. This CDR3 has 12 residues.

The chain employs TRBV6-5 and TRBJ1-5; 10 positions agree with TRBD1. CDR1 MNHEY and CDR2 SVGAGI come from the germline V gene. V lost 6 bases to trimming and J lost 5 bases; unmatched junction nucleotides: 4. The CDR3 contains 14 residues. The CDR3 here is CASRRGTGDQPQHF. The CDR3 nucleotides read TGTGCCAGCAGACGCGGGACAGGGGATCAGCCCCAGCATTTT.

The chain recombines TRBV4-3 with TRBJ1-4, with 8 bases matching TRBD1. CDR3 length: 16 amino acids. The germline gives CDR1 LGHNA, CDR2 YSLEER. V was clipped by 0 bases and J by 5 bases; unmatched bases: 5. CDR3 DNA sequence: TGCGCCAGCAGCCAAGATACCGGGACAGGAAATGAAAAACTGTTTTTT. The encoded protein is CASSQDTGTGNEKLFF.

V gene TRBV7-8 combines with J gene TRBJ2-5; 8 bases agree with TRBD2. The ends lost 5 bases at V and 7 bases at J; junction bases unmatched: 3. Germline V lookup: CDR1 SGHVS, CDR2 FQNEAQ. This CDR3 contains 12 residues. The CDR3 loop is CASSHSGGTQYF. DNA of the CDR3: TGTGCCAGCAGCCACAGCGGGGGGACCCAGTACTTC.

The V call is TRBV7-2, the J call TRBJ1-2; TRBD1 aligns across 10 bases. The CDR3 contains 13 residues. Trimming removed 5 bases from V and 8 bases from J; junction bases left unmatched: 5. Germline V gene lookup returns CDR1 SGHTA and CDR2 FQGNSA. The CDR3, as DNA: TGTGCCAGCAGCCCAGACAGGGGGCAGGGCTACACCTTC. Protein product: CASSPDRGQGYTF.